Shown below are 3 T cell receptor beta chains from a single sample sequenced in a study of blood T cells in healthy people across ages. The use of a sample-barcoded 5' primer and a J-beta primer mix characterized a second PCR of about 7 to 12 cycles. TCRdb re-analysed the 5' RACE reads in MiXCR, keeping a single row per CDR3 protein. Seen here are some 1.5 million distinct CDR3 sequences, under 55% observed once, and the top ten hold about 4%. Sequencing used blood. Receptor source: a woman in her late teens or twenties in good health.

CDR3 DNA: TGTGCCAGCAGTGCCTGGGATGAGCAGTTCTTC. Protein sequence: CASSAWDEQFF. The chain carries TRBV2 and TRBJ2-1; the D is unclear. Germline CDR1 and CDR2: SNHLY and FYNNEI. V lost 4 bases and J 8 bases, leaving 6 bases between the germline ends. The CDR3 is 11 residues long.

This clonotype was seen more than once but under ten times. V and J are TRBV11-2 and TRBJ2-3; D is ambiguous. Germline V CDR1 and CDR2: SGHAT, FQNNGV. CDR3 length: 15 residues. With 5 bases removed from V and 0 bases from J, the gap between germline ends came to 12 bases. CDR3 coding DNA: TGTGCCAGCAGCCAGGAGTACAGCAGCACAGATACGCAGTATTTT. This sequence encodes CASSQEYSSTDTQYF.

This clonotype was seen a few times. CDR3 region: CATSPGESSYNEQFF. DNA of the CDR3: TGTGCCACCAGTCCCGGAGAGAGCTCCTACAATGAGCAGTTCTTC. The chain recombines TRBV24-1 with TRBJ2-1; D remains unclear. Germline CDR1 reads KGHDR; CDR2 reads SFDVKD. The V end was cut by 6 bases, the J end by 0 bases, with 11 bases between. This CDR3 is 15 amino acids long.